Listed below are T cell receptor beta chains from one sample, sequenced in a study of shared clonotypes between healthy human individuals. The assay was immunoSEQ multiplex PCR, and TCRdb's table has in-frame clones only and misses some. The sample lists 660,000 or so clones; 90% to 97% were seen once. What was sequenced was naive CD8+ T cells sorted from blood. These receptors originate from a woman aged 25-40 years in good health. The CDR3 runs from the conserved cysteine through the conserved F or W. D genes are given only for firm matches.

CDR3 protein: CASRDTLAGGPDTQYF
D gene: TRBD2
V gene: TRBV2

CDR3 protein: CASSLYRGEEDTQYF
D gene: .
V gene: TRBV21-1

CDR3 protein: CASSSVSNQPQHF
D gene: .
V gene: TRBV28

CDR3 protein: CASSVDSQETQYF
D gene: .
V gene: TRBV9

CDR3 protein: CASSLGRREGRPEQYF
D gene: TRBD2
V gene: TRBV5-1

CDR3 protein: CASSPRTGTQETQYF
D gene: .
V gene: TRBV7-9

CDR3 protein: CAWLGGSGDYGYTF
D gene: .
V gene: TRBV30

CDR3 protein: CASSLAGGPDEQFF
D gene: TRBD2
V gene: TRBV5-4

CDR3 protein: CASSPTVDLYEQYF
D gene: .
V gene: TRBV5-6

CDR3 protein: CASSIQGKWAGELFF
D gene: .
V gene: TRBV11-1

CDR3 protein: CASSWEHTEAFF
D gene: .
V gene: TRBV5-6

CDR3 protein: CASSEEGNEQFF
D gene: .
V gene: TRBV9

CDR3 protein: CASSLGGGSNQPQHF
D gene: .
V gene: TRBV7-8

CDR3 protein: CASSTGLAGSREQFF
D gene: TRBD2
V gene: TRBV7-6

CDR3 protein: CASSLGGYEQYF
D gene: .
V gene: TRBV27

CDR3 protein: CASSQGTNNYEQYF
D gene: .
V gene: TRBV5-5

CDR3 protein: CASSLVVAGAYNEQFF
D gene: TRBD2
V gene: TRBV11-2

CDR3 protein: CASSLGGHFLPGANVLTF
D gene: .
V gene: TRBV7-9

CDR3 protein: CASSESPLTGWTQYF
D gene: .
V gene: TRBV10-1

CDR3 protein: CASSYSGGASYNEQFF
D gene: .
V gene: TRBV6-5

CDR3 protein: CASSPDFYEQYF
D gene: .
V gene: TRBV19

CDR3 protein: CASRGQINTEAFF
D gene: .
V gene: TRBV2

CDR3 protein: CASSSGWGYNEQFF
D gene: .
V gene: TRBV6-1

CDR3 protein: CASSYGSGISGNTIYF
D gene: .
V gene: TRBV6-5

CDR3 protein: CSFRDRVGGEQFF
D gene: TRBD1
V gene: TRBV29-1

CDR3 protein: CASSMDRHVNSYEQYF
D gene: .
V gene: TRBV5-6

CDR3 protein: CASSDFGVVETQYF
D gene: .
V gene: TRBV6-1

CDR3 protein: CASRYGGLLEQYF
D gene: .
V gene: TRBV28

CDR3 protein: CASSLATGGREAFF
D gene: TRBD1
V gene: TRBV13

CDR3 protein: CASSEPSRGGRPEAFF
D gene: .
V gene: TRBV2

CDR3 protein: CASSTGGESSYEQYF
D gene: TRBD2
V gene: TRBV7-2

CDR3 protein: CASSLGGLYNEQFF
D gene: .
V gene: TRBV7-9

CDR3 protein: CASSTRQGTNTGELFF
D gene: TRBD1
V gene: TRBV9